This TCR beta chain was identified during a study of blood T cells in healthy people across ages. Study-wide points: Fewer expanded clones and more diversity marked long-lived versus aged donors. While age rose, TCR beta diversity per million T cells dropped in a roughly linear way.

The CDR3 contains 14 residues. The V end lost 2 bases, the J end lost 0 bases, and 8 bases lay between the germline ends. CDR1 is SGHTA and CDR2 is FQGNSA in the germline V gene. With each sample, at least 6 micrograms of total RNA were extracted. A second about 7 to 11 cycle PCR used barcoded and J-beta primers. TCRdb recomputed calls from the 5' RACE reads with MiXCR, one row per CDR3 protein. The sample has approximately 800,000 distinct CDR3 sequences, 55% to 65% seen once. In its sample, this clonotype was seen a few times. Its antigen is not identified. The chain combines TRBV7-2 with TRBJ2-7; D unresolved. Sequenced input: blood. The TCR was taken from a man aged 25-40 years in good health. This CDR3 is CASSLNRNSYEQYF. DNA for the CDR3: TGTGCCAGCAGCTTAAACAGAAACTCCTACGAGCAGTACTTC.